This passage covers 29 T cell receptor beta chains from one sample sequenced in a study of T cell repertoires in cytomegalovirus infection. From the reads, TCRdb called clonotypes with MiXCR, one entry per CDR3 protein. The sample gives about 740,000 distinct CDR3 sequences, roughly 30% of which show up once; over 15% is in the top ten. These receptors have no known antigen. The sample was cultured PBMCs, taken from culture after CMV antigen stimulation. The receptors stem from a human donor in good health (CMV status not recorded). Some clones in this sample may be carry-over from other donors' samples.

The CDR3, as DNA: TGTGCCAGCAGCCGGACAGGGAACATTAACACTGAAGCTTTCTTT. This encodes CASSRTGNINTEAFF. The chain carries TRBV7-9 and TRBJ1-1; 8 nucleotides match TRBD1. Unmatched junction bases numbered 7, after V lost 5 bases and J lost 2 bases. Germline-derived CDR1 and CDR2 are SEHNR and FQNEAQ (reference sequence). This CDR3 spans 15 amino acids. The entire variable domain, with the rest obtained from reference TRBV7-9 and TRBJ1-1, is as follows: DTGVSQNPRHKITKRGQNVTFRCDPISEHNRLYWYRQTLGQGPEFLTYFQNEAQLEKSRLLSDRFSAERPKGSFSTLEIQRTEQGDSAMYLCASSRTGNINTEAFFGQGTRLTVV.

This clonotype occurred a few times. The chain is built from TRBV27 and TRBJ2-3; the match to TRBD1 covers 7 bases. Looked up from germline, CDR1 is MNHEY and CDR2 is SMNVEV (reference sequence). Germline trimming cut 0 bases from V and 4 bases from J; bases unmatched to any gene: 4. The CDR3 contains 15 residues. CDR3 residues: CASSLSWDRPDTQYF. The CDR3 bases are TGTGCCAGCAGTTTATCTTGGGACAGACCAGATACGCAGTATTTT.

The chain is built from TRBV12-3 or TRBV12-4 and TRBJ1-5; no firm D call. Deletions cut 1 base from V and 7 bases from J, with 8 bases between. The CDR3 extends over 13 amino acids. The DNA for the CDR3 is TGTGCCAGCAGTTTAGTGCAGGAACAGCCCCAGCATTTT. Its protein is CASSLVQEQPQHF.

This clonotype was seen only a few times. This rearrangement joins TRBV4-1 to TRBJ1-2; tentative D call: TRBD1 (6 bases). The length of the CDR3 is 17 residues. Germline V gene data show CDR1 as MGHRA and CDR2 as YSYEKL. The ends were cut back, 0 bases at V and 1 base at J, with 15 bases in the middle. The CDR3 DNA follows: TGCGCCAGCAGCCAAGATTCCACAGGGAGCTATAACTATGGCTACACCTTC. Translated: CASSQDSTGSYNYGYTF.

Only one count was recorded for this clonotype. The J gene is TRBJ1-2, the V gene TRBV7-9; weak D call: TRBD1 (6 bases). The CDR3 totals 13 residues. Germline-derived CDR1 and CDR2 are SEHNR and FQNEAQ (reference sequence). V shed 3 bases and J shed 8 bases, with 13 bases lying between them. This CDR3 reads CASSFDRWNGYTF. CDR3 DNA: TGTGCCAGCAGCTTTGACAGGTGGAACGGCTACACCTTC.

This clonotype was counted only a few times. The chain carries TRBV6-4 and TRBJ2-1; D might be TRBD1 or TRBD2, each matching 5 bases. Germline assignment: CDR1 MRHNA and CDR2 SNTAGT. The CDR3 consists of 17 residues. V was cut by 8 bases and J by 1 base, with 21 bases left in between. Here the CDR3 DNA reads TGTGCCAGCGGGGGACCCGCCCTCGTTCGGTCCTACAATGAGCAGTTCTTC. It codes for CASGGPALVRSYNEQFF.

The V call is TRBV3-1, the J call TRBJ1-1, with no clear D. V lost 0 bases, J lost 3 bases, and 14 bases lay in between. This CDR3 is 16 amino acids long. The germline gives CDR1 LGHDT, CDR2 YNNKEL (reference sequence). CDR3 residues: CASSQDPWASDTEAFF. The CDR3 DNA reads TGTGCCAGCAGCCAAGATCCGTGGGCGTCGGACACTGAAGCTTTCTTT.

The rearrangement links TRBV2 to TRBJ2-7, with unresolved D. From germline, CDR1 is SNHLY and CDR2 FYNNEI. CDR3 length equals 14 residues. Trimming left V 7 bases short and J 2 bases short, with 15 bases between. CDR3 amino acids: CASTKEIATYEQYF. CDR3 nucleotide sequence: TGTGCCAGCACCAAAGAGATTGCTACCTACGAGCAGTACTTC. Combining the CDR3 with reference TRBV2 and TRBJ2-7 gives the whole variable domain EPEVTQTPSHQVTQMGQEVILRCVPISNHLYFYWYRQILGQKVEFLVSFYNNEISEKSEIFDDQFSVERPDGSNFTLKIRSTKLEDSAMYFCASTKEIATYEQYFGPGTRLTVT.

The rearrangement links TRBV30 to TRBJ1-1; D ambiguous. Germline V CDR1 and CDR2: GTSNPN, SVGIG (reference sequence). The CDR3 loop spans 13 amino acids. V lost 0 bases and J lost 3, with 8 bases in between. The CDR3 loop reads CAWSVWRYTEAFF. The CDR3, as DNA: TGTGCCTGGAGTGTGTGGAGGTACACTGAAGCTTTCTTT.

J is TRBJ2-5 and V is TRBV7-6, with D unclear. Germline CDR1 is SGHVS and CDR2 is FNYEAQ. The ends were cut back, 5 bases at V and 2 bases at J, with 15 bases in the middle. The CDR3 is 15 residues long. DNA for the CDR3: TGTGCCAGCAGCCTCACCCTTTTGGGTCAAGAGACCCAGTACTTC. Translated: CASSLTLLGQETQYF.

This sequence joins TRBV20-1 and TRBJ2-3; D is ambiguous. V was shortened by 5 bases and J by 13 bases, with 22 bases between the two germline ends. CDR3 size: 13 residues. Germline CDR1 and CDR2: DFQATT and SNEGSKA (reference sequence). Here the CDR3 DNA reads TGCAGTGCTGTGTACCAGGACCCAGCTTCCAAGTATTTT. Amino acid sequence: CSAVYQDPASKYF.

This clonotype occurred many times. This chain uses TRBV11-2 with TRBJ2-1; the D is unclear. Trimming took off 2 bases at V and 0 bases at J, with 5 bases between the two ends. CDR3 length: 14 amino acids. Germline V gene sequence: CDR1 SGHAT, CDR2 FQNNGV. The CDR3 region is CASSLPSSYNEQFF. The CDR3 bases are TGTGCCAGCAGCTTACCGAGCTCCTACAATGAGCAGTTCTTC.

The chain has TRBV12-3 or TRBV12-4 and TRBJ1-1; TRBD1 aligns across 8 bases. Trimming took 5 bases from V and 1 from J; bases not matched to a gene: 9. The CDR3 has 16 residues. The CDR3 bases are TGTGCCAGCAGTAGACGACAGGGGCCTCAGAACACTGAAGCTTTCTTT. It is translated as CASSRRQGPQNTEAFF.

V and J are TRBV12-3 or TRBV12-4 and TRBJ2-1; 8 nucleotides match TRBD2. The CDR3 has 17 residues. V dropped 3 bases and J dropped 8; count of bases not matched to a gene: 15. The CDR3 DNA follows: TGTGCCAGCAGTTTTAGCCTAAGCGGGGGCACGGTATATGAGCAGTTCTTC. Its translation is CASSFSLSGGTVYEQFF.

This clonotype was observed a handful of times. The gene calls are TRBV11-2 and TRBJ2-6; D not resolved. The V and J ends lost 2 bases and 1 base respectively, with 6 bases between them. CDR3 length: 15 residues. Germline V lookup: CDR1 SGHAT, CDR2 FQNNGV. The CDR3 sequence: CASSLFRSGANVLTF. DNA of the CDR3: TGTGCCAGCAGCTTATTCCGATCTGGGGCCAACGTCCTGACTTTC.

This chain connects TRBV7-6 to TRBJ2-3; D remains ambiguous. Trimming removed 2 bases at V and 6 bases at J, with 12 bases between. The CDR3 extends over 14 amino acids. CDR1 SGHVS and CDR2 FNYEAQ come from the germline V gene. CDR3 nucleotide sequence: TGTGCCAGCAGCTTAAAGGCACCCACGGATACGCAGTATTTT. It encodes CASSLKAPTDTQYF.

The J gene is TRBJ1-4, the V gene TRBV4-3, with D maybe TRBD1 (5 bases). Trimming took off 2 bases at V and 2 bases at J, with 12 bases between the two ends. The CDR3 contains 16 residues. Germline CDR1 reads LGHNA; CDR2 reads YSLEER. CDR3 sequence reads: CASSQNWRGTNEKLFF. The DNA of the CDR3 is TGCGCCAGCAGCCAAAACTGGCGGGGGACTAATGAAAAACTGTTTTTT.

The chain couples TRBV2 to TRBJ2-7; D unclear. This CDR3 has 16 amino acids. The V end lost 2 bases, the J end lost 4 bases, and 18 bases lay between the germline ends. The germline V gene has CDR1 SNHLY and CDR2 FYNNEI. The CDR3 spells CASSEFGAIRLYEQYF. The CDR3 coding sequence is TGTGCCAGCAGTGAATTTGGAGCCATCCGCCTATACGAGCAGTACTTC.

V gene TRBV19 combines with J gene TRBJ1-5; D gene unclear. CDR1 LNHDA and CDR2 SQIVND come from the germline V gene (reference sequence). Trimming shortened V by 7 bases and J by 7 bases, and 20 bases separated the two germline ends. This CDR3 contains 15 residues. CDR3 nucleotide sequence: TGTGCCAGTACCCCCCCCGGGAACTTACGACAGCCCCAGCATTTT. It yields the protein CASTPPGNLRQPQHF.

The chain joins TRBV7-9 to TRBJ2-2; no reliable D call. The CDR3 runs 13 residues. CDR1 and CDR2 from the germline V gene are SEHNR and FQNEAQ (reference sequence). V gave up 5 bases and J gave up 3 bases, with 7 bases separating them. CDR3 loop: CASSEWDTGELFF. CDR3 nucleotide sequence: TGTGCCAGCAGCGAATGGGACACCGGGGAGCTGTTTTTT.

The DNA for the CDR3 is TGTGCCAGCAGTTTTTTGACTGGGAGCTCTGGAAACACCATATATTTT. Its protein is CASSFLTGSSGNTIYF. This chain joins TRBV28 and TRBJ1-3; no definite D call. CDR3 length: 16 residues. Trimming removed 3 bases from V and 0 bases from J, with 12 bases in between. Germline-derived CDR1 and CDR2 are MDHEN and SYDVKM.

The V and J genes are TRBV7-2 and TRBJ2-5; the D gene could be TRBD1 or TRBD2 (5 bases each). The CDR3 is 13 residues long. CDR1 is SGHTA, CDR2 FQGNSA, per germline. V was clipped by 2 bases and J by 6 bases, with 10 bases between them. CDR3 residues: CASSLSEGQTQYF. The CDR3 DNA follows: TGTGCCAGCAGCTTATCCGAGGGACAGACCCAGTACTTC.

The V and J genes are TRBV6-2 or TRBV6-3 and TRBJ2-7; D possibly corresponds to TRBD2 (6 bases). The CDR3 extends over 13 amino acids. CDR1 is MNHEY, CDR2 SVGEGT, per germline. The V end was cut by 5 bases, the J end by 6 bases, with 14 bases between. The CDR3 here is CASSKELEGEQYF. In nucleotides, the CDR3 is TGTGCCAGCAGTAAGGAACTGGAGGGCGAGCAGTACTTC.

This clonotype was observed a few times. This rearrangement joins TRBV14 to TRBJ1-1, with a tentative D call TRBD1 (5 bases). V lost 4 bases, J lost 4 bases, and 16 bases lay in between. The germline gives CDR1 SGHDN, CDR2 FVKESK. The CDR3 length is 15 residues. The CDR3 region has the DNA TGTGCCAGCAGCCCCCGGGTGGGCGGGGGCACTGAAGCTTTCTTT. It yields the protein CASSPRVGGGTEAFF.

The rearrangement uses TRBV2 and TRBJ1-3; no firm D call. V was trimmed by 6 bases and J by 4 bases, leaving 7 bases between them. Germline V CDR1 and CDR2: SNHLY, FYNNEI. The CDR3 extends over 12 amino acids. The CDR3 loop reads CASRAQGNTIYF. CDR3 coding DNA: TGTGCCAGCAGGGCACAGGGAAACACCATATATTTT.

There are a few counts of this clonotype. The CDR3 region is CASSIWGAGTEAFF. For the CDR3, the DNA is TGTGCCAGTAGTATATGGGGGGCTGGCACTGAAGCTTTCTTT. The genes are TRBV19 and TRBJ1-1; D perhaps matches TRBD1 (6 bases). With 2 bases removed from V and 4 bases from J, the gap between germline ends came to 11 bases. This CDR3 spans 14 amino acids. In germline, CDR1 is LNHDA, CDR2 SQIVND (reference sequence).

The V call is TRBV4-1, the J call TRBJ1-5; 7 bases map to TRBD1. The V and J ends lost 4 bases and 2 bases, in that order; junction bases with no gene match: 11. CDR3 length: 17 amino acids. CDR1 MGHRA and CDR2 YSYEKL come from the germline V gene. This CDR3 reads CASSRLYQGGGNQPQHF. CDR3 nucleotides: TGCGCCAGCAGCCGACTCTACCAGGGGGGAGGCAATCAGCCCCAGCATTTT.

V gene TRBV20-1 combines with J gene TRBJ2-1, with D possibly TRBD2 on 6 matching bases. The V end was cut by 6 bases, the J end by 3 bases, with 15 bases between. The CDR3 totals 14 residues. Germline V gene sequence: CDR1 DFQATT, CDR2 SNEGSKA (reference sequence). CDR3 loop: CSAPGVADYNEQFF. The CDR3 nucleotides read TGCAGTGCCCCGGGAGTAGCGGACTACAATGAGCAGTTCTTC.

The rearrangement links TRBV5-1 to TRBJ2-3; D is unclear. V was shortened by 2 bases and J by 14 bases, with 18 bases between the two germline ends. This CDR3 comprises 13 residues. Looked up from germline, CDR1 is SGHRS and CDR2 is YFSETQ. The CDR3 DNA sequence: TGCGCCAGCAGCTTTGACGAAGCACCCTTGAGGTATTTT. It translates to CASSFDEAPLRYF.